This is a list of T cell receptor beta chains from one sample in a study of cytomegalovirus exposure and HLA in healthy donors. TCRdb's copy holds only in-frame clones and misses some; the assay was immunoSEQ multiplex PCR. The sample contains under 150,000 clones, about 79% of which appear only once. Material: PBMCs. Source of these receptors: a woman in her late teens or twenties in good health and CMV-seronegative. CDR3s include the opening cysteine and the closing phenylalanine or tryptophan. The order of the fields is CDR3 DNA, CDR3 protein, D gene, CDR3 length, clone size, J gene, V gene. The D gene is left open where the match is weak. The size of a clone is reported for some rows only, either as once, few or many, or as a class for expanded clones.

CDR3 DNA: TGTGCCAGCAGCTTGTCCAACAGAATCTACGAGCAGTACTTC; CDR3 protein: CASSLSNRIYEQYF; D gene: -; CDR3 length: 14; clone size: -; J gene: TRBJ2-7; V gene: TRBV5-6
CDR3 DNA: TGTGCCAGCAGTTTATCGAGGCTAGCGGGAGTCTGGGAGACCCAGTACTTC; CDR3 protein: CASSLSRLAGVWETQYF; D gene: TRBD2; CDR3 length: 17; clone size: -; J gene: TRBJ2-5; V gene: TRBV27
CDR3 DNA: TGTGCCAGTAAGGCTAGCGGGACCCAGCGGGATACGCAGTATTTT; CDR3 protein: CASKASGTQRDTQYF; D gene: TRBD2; CDR3 length: 15; clone size: -; J gene: TRBJ2-3; V gene: TRBV19
CDR3 DNA: TGTGCCAGCAGCCCGGACCCGGGGAATCAGCCCCAGCATTTT; CDR3 protein: CASSPDPGNQPQHF; D gene: -; CDR3 length: 14; clone size: -; J gene: TRBJ1-5; V gene: TRBV6-5
CDR3 DNA: TGCGCCAGCAGTGATCGGCGGGGGGTCACAGATACGCAGTATTTT; CDR3 protein: CASSDRRGVTDTQYF; D gene: TRBD2; CDR3 length: 15; clone size: -; J gene: TRBJ2-3; V gene: TRBV10-1
CDR3 DNA: TGTGCCAGCAGCCGACGAGGCGGCACAGATACGCAGTATTTT; CDR3 protein: CASSRRGGTDTQYF; D gene: -; CDR3 length: 14; clone size: few; J gene: TRBJ2-3; V gene: TRBV27
CDR3 DNA: TGCGCCAGCGGGGGGGCGGGAAGCACAGATACGCAGTATTTT; CDR3 protein: CASGGAGSTDTQYF; D gene: -; CDR3 length: 14; clone size: -; J gene: TRBJ2-3; V gene: TRBV5-1
CDR3 DNA: TGTGCCAGCAGCACTAGGGGGCTAGCGGGGGGGGCCGCAGATACGCAGTATTTT; CDR3 protein: CASSTRGLAGGAADTQYF; D gene: TRBD2; CDR3 length: 18; clone size: -; J gene: TRBJ2-3; V gene: TRBV13
CDR3 DNA: TGCAGTGCCGTGTTCTACAATGAGCAGTTCTTC; CDR3 protein: CSAVFYNEQFF; D gene: -; CDR3 length: 11; clone size: -; J gene: TRBJ2-1; V gene: TRBV20-1
CDR3 DNA: TGTGCTAGTGGTCCAACAGGCGACCCTTTAACTATTGATGGCTACACCTTC; CDR3 protein: CASGPTGDPLTIDGYTF; D gene: -; CDR3 length: 17; clone size: -; J gene: TRBJ1-2; V gene: TRBV12-5
CDR3 DNA: TGTGCCTGGAGTTCCACAGGGAGAGGGGGTGAAAAACTGTTTTTT; CDR3 protein: CAWSSTGRGGEKLFF; D gene: -; CDR3 length: 15; clone size: -; J gene: TRBJ1-4; V gene: TRBV30
CDR3 DNA: TGTGCCACCAGCACCCGGGACAGGGTTGGCAATCAGCCCCAGCATTTT; CDR3 protein: CATSTRDRVGNQPQHF; D gene: TRBD1; CDR3 length: 16; clone size: -; J gene: TRBJ1-5; V gene: TRBV15
CDR3 DNA: TGTGCCAGCAGGGAACAGGGGGTACAGGGAGAGACCCAGTACTTC; CDR3 protein: CASREQGVQGETQYF; D gene: TRBD1; CDR3 length: 15; clone size: -; J gene: TRBJ2-5; V gene: TRBV6-5
CDR3 DNA: TGTGCCACCCGGGACAGGGCGAACACTGAAGCTTTCTTT; CDR3 protein: CATRDRANTEAFF; D gene: TRBD1; CDR3 length: 13; clone size: -; J gene: TRBJ1-1; V gene: TRBV10-3
CDR3 DNA: TGTGCCAGCAGCAACCCGACAGGGGGTGGTCCCGGGGCCAACGTCCTGACTTTC; CDR3 protein: CASSNPTGGGPGANVLTF; D gene: TRBD1; CDR3 length: 18; clone size: few; J gene: TRBJ2-6; V gene: TRBV5-4
CDR3 DNA: TGTGCCAGCAGTCTCGGGTCCGGAATTGAAGCTTTCTTT; CDR3 protein: CASSLGSGIEAFF; D gene: -; CDR3 length: 13; clone size: -; J gene: TRBJ1-1; V gene: TRBV14
CDR3 DNA: TGTGCCAGCATTGGGACAGGGAGTAATGAGCAGTTCTTC; CDR3 protein: CASIGTGSNEQFF; D gene: TRBD1; CDR3 length: 13; clone size: -; J gene: TRBJ2-1; V gene: TRBV2
CDR3 DNA: TGTGCCAGCTCCGCGCGGGGGCCCAACACCGGGGAGCTGTTTTTT; CDR3 protein: CASSARGPNTGELFF; D gene: -; CDR3 length: 15; clone size: -; J gene: TRBJ2-2; V gene: TRBV18
CDR3 DNA: TGCGCCAGCAGCTTGGCAGGTGGTACCTACGAGCAGTACTTC; CDR3 protein: CASSLAGGTYEQYF; D gene: -; CDR3 length: 14; clone size: -; J gene: TRBJ2-7; V gene: TRBV5-1
CDR3 DNA: TGTGCCAGCAGTTTAAGAGGGAGGGGGTCGACAGAGACCCAGTACTTC; CDR3 protein: CASSLRGRGSTETQYF; D gene: -; CDR3 length: 16; clone size: once; J gene: TRBJ2-5; V gene: TRBV27
CDR3 DNA: TGTGCCAGCAGCTTAGGGGGCCGAGCCTACGAGCAGTACTTC; CDR3 protein: CASSLGGRAYEQYF; D gene: -; CDR3 length: 14; clone size: -; J gene: TRBJ2-7; V gene: TRBV7-8
CDR3 DNA: TGTGCCAGCAGCCAACTCGAAAAACTGTTTTTT; CDR3 protein: CASSQLEKLFF; D gene: -; CDR3 length: 11; clone size: few; J gene: TRBJ1-4; V gene: TRBV5-8
CDR3 DNA: TGTGCCAGCAGCTCTCTAGCGGGGGGGACAGATACGCAGTATTTT; CDR3 protein: CASSSLAGGTDTQYF; D gene: TRBD2; CDR3 length: 15; clone size: -; J gene: TRBJ2-3; V gene: TRBV7-6
CDR3 DNA: TGTGCCAGCAGCCAAGAACTAGCGCAAACTTACGAGCAGTACTTC; CDR3 protein: CASSQELAQTYEQYF; D gene: TRBD2; CDR3 length: 15; clone size: once; J gene: TRBJ2-7; V gene: TRBV14
CDR3 DNA: TGTGCCAGCAGTTTAACTAGCGGGAACTCCTACGAGCAGTACTTC; CDR3 protein: CASSLTSGNSYEQYF; D gene: TRBD2; CDR3 length: 15; clone size: -; J gene: TRBJ2-7; V gene: TRBV28
CDR3 DNA: TGTGCCAGCAGCTTGGGTGGACATCGAAATCAGCCCCAGCATTTT; CDR3 protein: CASSLGGHRNQPQHF; D gene: -; CDR3 length: 15; clone size: -; J gene: TRBJ1-5; V gene: TRBV5-5
CDR3 DNA: TGTGCCAGCAGCTACACAGGGTTAGAGAACACTGAAGCTTTCTTT; CDR3 protein: CASSYTGLENTEAFF; D gene: -; CDR3 length: 15; clone size: -; J gene: TRBJ1-1; V gene: TRBV7-9
CDR3 DNA: TGTGCCGGACAGGGGTGGAGTTCCGGGGAGCTGTTTTTT; CDR3 protein: CAGQGWSSGELFF; D gene: TRBD1; CDR3 length: 13; clone size: -; J gene: TRBJ2-2; V gene: TRBV2
CDR3 DNA: TGTGCCAGCAGCCCTAGCGGGGGGGCAACGACCGGGGAGCTGTTTTTT; CDR3 protein: CASSPSGGATTGELFF; D gene: TRBD2; CDR3 length: 16; clone size: -; J gene: TRBJ2-2; V gene: TRBV7-2
CDR3 DNA: TGTGCCAGCAGCTCCCCATCAGGGCGCCTCTCTGGCTACACCTTC; CDR3 protein: CASSSPSGRLSGYTF; D gene: -; CDR3 length: 15; clone size: -; J gene: TRBJ1-2; V gene: TRBV7-2
CDR3 DNA: TGTGCCAGCAGCTCAGGGACAGGGGGGTACAATGAGCAGTTCTTC; CDR3 protein: CASSSGTGGYNEQFF; D gene: TRBD1; CDR3 length: 15; clone size: -; J gene: TRBJ2-1; V gene: TRBV5-4
CDR3 DNA: TGTGCCAGCAGTGATTCGGGAGGGAGGCCAACGAACACCGGGGAGCTGTTTTTT; CDR3 protein: CASSDSGGRPTNTGELFF; D gene: TRBD2; CDR3 length: 18; clone size: -; J gene: TRBJ2-2; V gene: TRBV2
CDR3 DNA: TGTGCCAGCAGTTTATGGGGTACAGGGGATCAGCCCCAGCATTTT; CDR3 protein: CASSLWGTGDQPQHF; D gene: TRBD1; CDR3 length: 15; clone size: once; J gene: TRBJ1-5; V gene: TRBV28
CDR3 DNA: TGTGCCAGCAGTTATGCGGGGGTGGGTGACACTGAAGCTTTCTTT; CDR3 protein: CASSYAGVGDTEAFF; D gene: -; CDR3 length: 15; clone size: once; J gene: TRBJ1-1; V gene: TRBV6-6
CDR3 DNA: TGTGCCTGGAGTGAAGGGGGGGCCGACACCGGGGAGCTGTTTTTT; CDR3 protein: CAWSEGGADTGELFF; D gene: -; CDR3 length: 15; clone size: -; J gene: TRBJ2-2; V gene: TRBV30
CDR3 DNA: TGTGCCAGTACCCCACCTGGGGAGGAGACCCAGTACTTC; CDR3 protein: CASTPPGEETQYF; D gene: -; CDR3 length: 13; clone size: -; J gene: TRBJ2-5; V gene: TRBV19